These 29 T cell receptor beta chains were all obtained from the same sample, sequenced in a study of blood T cell repertoires in COVID-19. Sequencing was performed with immunoSEQ multiplex PCR; in TCRdb, only in-frame clones are kept and a portion is missing. The table shows 350,000 to 400,000 clones, with approximately 90% occurring only once. Sequencing input: PBMCs or T cells enriched from blood (not recorded which). The receptors originated from a woman between 40 and 50 years old who had been exposed to COVID-19.

V usage is TRBV10-2 and J usage is TRBJ2-1; TRBD2 matches at 10 bases. The CDR3 loop spans 16 amino acids. Germline-derived CDR1 and CDR2 are WSHSY and SAAADI. After removal of 5 bases from V and 3 bases from J, the junction contained 7 bases not matched to a gene. The CDR3: CASSSGGALFYNEQFF. CDR3 nucleotide sequence: TGCGCCAGCAGTAGCGGGGGGGCCCTATTCTACAATGAGCAGTTCTTC.

The CDR3 region has the DNA TGTGCTAGTGGCCCGGAGGGGTCTTACTATGGCTACACCTTC. Translating it yields CASGPEGSYYGYTF. The chain carries TRBV12-5 and TRBJ1-2; possibly TRBD1 for D (5 bases). This CDR3 is built from 14 residues. Germline assignment: CDR1 LGHNT and CDR2 FRNRAP. Trimming took 6 bases from V and 3 from J, leaving 14 bases between them.

The chain is built from TRBV9 and TRBJ2-3; the match to TRBD1 covers 7 bases. Germline CDR1 and CDR2: SGDLS and YYNGEE. CDR3 size: 14 residues. V shed 4 bases and J 4 bases; nucleotides not matched to a gene: 6. The CDR3 here is CASSSQTGPDTQYF. CDR3 coding DNA: TGTGCCAGCAGCTCCCAGACAGGGCCAGATACGCAGTATTTT.

The gene calls are TRBV1 and TRBJ2-1; the tabulated D call, TRBD2, remains unverified against the DNA. TRBV1 is listed as a pseudogene. The CDR3 contains 18 residues. CDR3 protein: CTSSHSLAGGLRYNEQFF. CDR3 coding DNA: TGCACCAGCAGCCACTCACTAGCGGGGGGGCTCCGGTACAATGAGCAGTTCTTC.

The chain links TRBV5-6 to TRBJ2-5, with 9 nucleotides matching TRBD2. This CDR3 spans 19 amino acids. With V trimmed by 3 bases and J by 1 base, 16 bases remained unmatched. Germline V gene lookup returns CDR1 SGHDT and CDR2 YYEEEE. The CDR3 sequence is CASSWTGLTSGGVQETQYF. The CDR3 coding sequence is TGTGCCAGCAGCTGGACGGGACTGACTAGCGGAGGGGTCCAAGAGACCCAGTACTTC.

This clone was picked up one time. The chain couples TRBV15 to TRBJ1-6; possibly TRBD1 for D (5 bases). The CDR3 extends over 15 amino acids. The V and J ends lost 1 base and 7 bases respectively, with 11 bases between them. In germline, CDR1 is LNHNV, CDR2 YYDKDF (reference sequence). CDR3 protein: CATSRVGDGNSPLHF. The DNA for the CDR3 is TGTGCCACCAGCAGAGTAGGGGATGGGAATTCACCCCTCCACTTT.

This chain connects TRBV30 to TRBJ1-6; 8 bases agree with TRBD1. The germline gives CDR1 GTSNPN, CDR2 SVGIG (reference sequence). The ends lost 0 bases at V and 10 bases at J; junction bases unmatched: 5. The CDR3 loop spans 14 amino acids. The CDR3 sequence is CAWSVIQGGSPLHF. DNA for the CDR3: TGTGCCTGGAGTGTAATACAGGGGGGATCACCCCTCCACTTT.

V usage is TRBV7-9 and J usage is TRBJ2-7; no definite D call. Germline assignment: CDR1 SEHNR and CDR2 FQNEAQ (reference sequence). The CDR3 has 15 residues. V was cut by 0 bases and J by 4 bases, with 13 bases left in between. CDR3 DNA: TGTGCCAGCAGCTTAGCGTTCGGAGTGAAGTACGAGCAGTACTTC. It codes for CASSLAFGVKYEQYF. The full variable domain, with the rest looked up from reference TRBV7-9 and TRBJ2-7, is DTGVSQNPRHKITKRGQNVTFRCDPISEHNRLYWYRQTLGQGPEFLTYFQNEAQLEKSRLLSDRFSAERPKGSFSTLEIQRTEQGDSAMYLCASSLAFGVKYEQYFGPGTRLTVT.

The chain employs TRBV5-1 and TRBJ2-2, with D possibly TRBD1 on 6 matching bases. Trimming shortened V by 1 base and J by 5 bases, and 12 bases separated the two germline ends. CDR3 length: 15 amino acids. Germline V gene data show CDR1 as SGHRS and CDR2 as YFSETQ. The CDR3 bases are TGCGCCAGCAGCTTGACAGGGATTGGGACCGGGGAGCTGTTTTTT. Protein: CASSLTGIGTGELFF.

V is TRBV27 and J is TRBJ2-7, with TRBD1 identical over 11 bases. The CDR3 runs 14 residues. V shed 5 bases, J shed 3 bases, and the junction held 3 bases outside the gene matches. The V gene's germline CDR1 is MNHEY and CDR2 SMNVEV (reference sequence). CDR3 loop: CASSAGTGGYEQYF. The CDR3 DNA sequence: TGTGCCAGCAGTGCTGGGACAGGGGGCTACGAGCAGTACTTC.

The V gene is TRBV11-2, the J gene TRBJ1-6, with 8 positions matching TRBD1. CDR3 length: 15 amino acids. V shed 5 bases and J 7 bases; nucleotides not matched to a gene: 7. CDR1 and CDR2 (germline): SGHAT, FQNNGV. In nucleotides, the CDR3 is TGTGCCAGCAGCGATACAGGGGGTAGGAATTCACCCCTCCACTTT. It is translated as CASSDTGGRNSPLHF.

This chain uses TRBV9 with TRBJ1-2; D perhaps matches TRBD1 (6 bases). CDR1 is SGDLS and CDR2 is YYNGEE in the germline V gene. V lost 4 bases and J 4 bases, leaving 11 bases between the germline ends. The CDR3 is 13 amino acids. CDR3 bases: TGTGCCAGCAGCAGCAGGGGTGGCTATGGCTACACCTTC. Encoded protein: CASSSRGGYGYTF.

This clone was seen just once. This chain uses TRBV6-2 or TRBV6-3 with TRBJ2-5, with D tentatively TRBD2 (5 bases). Trimming left V 2 bases short and J 5 bases short, with 15 bases between. CDR3 size: 15 residues. CDR1 is MNHEY, CDR2 SVGEGT, per germline. The chain's CDR3 is CASSYPLGGAETQYF. CDR3 coding DNA: TGTGCCAGCAGTTACCCCTTAGGAGGAGCCGAGACCCAGTACTTC.

V and J are TRBV7-6 and TRBJ2-1, with 7 bases fitting TRBD2. CDR1 SGHVS and CDR2 FNYEAQ come from the germline V gene. This CDR3 is 15 amino acids long. V lost 5 bases and J lost 4; bases outside the gene matches: 8. DNA of the CDR3: TGTGCCAGCAGCCTGGGGAGGGGAATTTACAATGAGCAGTTCTTC. This translates into CASSLGRGIYNEQFF.

The chain combines TRBV5-8 with TRBJ2-2; D might be TRBD2 (5 bases). The CDR3 covers 19 residues. Germline assignment: CDR1 SGHTS and CDR2 YDEGEE. The ends were cut back, 2 bases at V and 8 bases at J, with 28 bases in the middle. The chain's CDR3 is CASSFPRPGEPLGTGELFF. Here the CDR3 DNA reads TGTGCCAGCAGCTTCCCCCGGCCCGGGGAGCCTCTCGGTACTGGGGAGCTGTTTTTT.

The gene calls are TRBV2 and TRBJ1-5, with D uncertain. V was trimmed by 3 bases and J by 9 bases, leaving 12 bases between them. Germline V gene sequence: CDR1 SNHLY, CDR2 FYNNEI. This CDR3 has 13 residues. The CDR3 DNA follows: TGTGCCAGCAGTGACCCCTACGCAAGGCCCCAGCATTTT. Translated: CASSDPYARPQHF.

The rearrangement uses TRBV19 and TRBJ1-5, with 9 positions matching TRBD1. This CDR3 is built from 15 residues. Germline values: CDR1 LNHDA, CDR2 SQIVND (reference sequence). Trimming took 9 bases from V and 5 from J; bases not matched to a gene: 11. As DNA, the CDR3 is TGTGCCAGCCTGCACCGGGACAGGGTCCATCAGCCCCAGCATTTT. Its protein is CASLHRDRVHQPQHF.

The chain links TRBV5-1 to TRBJ1-1; 9 bases match TRBD1. The CDR3 length is 17 residues. The V and J ends lost 4 bases and 4 bases, in that order; junction bases with no gene match: 14. CDR1 is SGHRS and CDR2 is YFSETQ in the germline V gene. The CDR3 nucleotides read TGCGCCAGCAGCAAGGGACAGGGCCCGTCCCGGGTCACTGAAGCTTTCTTT. Its translation: CASSKGQGPSRVTEAFF.

The rearrangement joins TRBV5-1 to TRBJ2-5; 9 bases map to TRBD1. The V gene end was trimmed by 4 bases and the J gene end by 2 bases; junction bases not matched to a gene: 6. CDR1 is SGHRS and CDR2 is YFSETQ in the germline V gene. The CDR3 has 15 amino acids. The CDR3 bases are TGCGCCAGCAGCCCGAGGACAGGGGAGCAAGAGACCCAGTACTTC. Protein product: CASSPRTGEQETQYF. The full variable domain, rest sourced from reference TRBV5-1 and TRBJ2-5, is KAGVTQTPRYLIKTRGQQVTLSCSPISGHRSVSWYQQTPGQGLQFLFEYFSETQRNKGNFPGRFSGRQFSNSRSEMNVSTLELGDSALYLCASSPRTGEQETQYFGPGTRLLVL.

The V gene is TRBV6-5, the J gene TRBJ2-4; D remains ambiguous. CDR1 is MNHEY and CDR2 is SVGAGI in the germline V gene. Between the trimmed V and J ends, which lost 8 bases and 1 base, there was a span of 9 bases. This CDR3 region has 13 residues. The CDR3 DNA sequence: TGTGCCAGCCTAGATGGGGCCAAAAACATTCAGTACTTC. Its translation is CASLDGAKNIQYF.

This chain connects TRBV10-3 to TRBJ1-2; 7 nucleotides align to TRBD1. CDR3 size: 13 residues. Per germline, CDR1 ENHRY and CDR2 SYGVKD. With 8 bases clipped from V and 4 bases from J, the junction kept 7 bases outside the gene matches. CDR3 bases: TGTGCCATCCGTTCGGCAGGGGGCTATGGCTACACCTTC. It codes for CAIRSAGGYGYTF.

The chain links TRBV7-9 to TRBJ1-1, with D hard to call. V was cut by 4 bases and J by 10 bases, with 16 bases left in between. Germline lookup yields CDR1 SEHNR and CDR2 FQNEAQ (reference sequence). The CDR3 runs 13 residues. In DNA, the CDR3 is TGTGCCAGCAGCTCAACCGACACCTCTGGAGCTTTCTTT. Translating gives CASSSTDTSGAFF.

This sequence joins TRBV10-3 and TRBJ2-7; D gene ambiguous. Germline assignment: CDR1 ENHRY and CDR2 SYGVKD. Trimming cost V 2 bases and J 0 bases, with 11 bases left between them. This CDR3 is built from 15 residues. CDR3 region: CAISETPGDSYEQYF. The CDR3 DNA reads as TGTGCCATCAGTGAGACCCCCGGTGACTCCTACGAGCAGTACTTC.

V gene TRBV27 combines with J gene TRBJ2-5; 8 positions match TRBD1. Germline lookup yields CDR1 MNHEY and CDR2 SMNVEV (reference sequence). Trimming cost V 6 bases and J 4 bases; bases outside gene matches: 10. The CDR3 sequence is 15 residues long. The CDR3 nucleotides are TGTGCCAGCAGACCCGACAGGGGAGTAGGAGAGACCCAGTACTTC. Translation gives CASRPDRGVGETQYF.

The chain has TRBV27 and TRBJ2-5; 7 bases line up with TRBD1. The CDR3 is 19 amino acids. In germline, CDR1 is MNHEY, CDR2 SMNVEV (reference sequence). The V segment lost 2 bases and the J segment 5 bases; nucleotides outside the gene matches: 20. CDR3 DNA: TGTGCCAGCAGTTTAGTGCGTCAGGGGCATAGATTGGGACAGGAGACCCAGTACTTC. Translated, it gives CASSLVRQGHRLGQETQYF.

Written as DNA, the CDR3 is TGTGCTAGTGGTTTGGCGGGGGGCTCTGGAAACACCATATATTTT. Translation: CASGLAGGSGNTIYF. This chain connects TRBV12-5 to TRBJ1-3; D may be TRBD1 (5 bases). The CDR3 covers 15 residues. Germline values: CDR1 LGHNT, CDR2 FRNRAP. The V end was cut by 1 base, the J end by 0 bases, with 7 bases between.

The rearrangement joins TRBV19 to TRBJ2-1, with a possible D match to TRBD1 (6 bases). The germline V gene encodes CDR1 LNHDA and CDR2 SQIVND (reference sequence). The ends were cut back, 7 bases at V and 8 bases at J, with 6 bases in the middle. The CDR3 has 10 residues. CDR3 protein: CASKGDEQFF. For the CDR3, the DNA is TGTGCCAGTAAGGGGGATGAGCAGTTCTTC.

This chain connects TRBV18 to TRBJ1-6; 7 nucleotides match TRBD1. Germline loops: CDR1 KGHSH, CDR2 LQKENI. CDR3 length equals 16 residues. J gave up 6 bases and V 1 base, and 6 bases lay outside the gene matches. The CDR3 bases are TGTGCCAGCTCACCACGGCCGACAGGGATTAATTCACCCCTCCACTTT. Amino acids: CASSPRPTGINSPLHF. Using reference TRBV18 and TRBJ1-6 for the parts outside the CDR3, the full variable domain is NAGVMQNPRHLVRRRGQEARLRCSPMKGHSHVYWYRQLPEEGLKFMVYLQKENIIDESGMPKERFSAEFPKEGPSILRIQQVVRGDSAAYFCASSPRPTGINSPLHFGNGTRLTVT.

The chain joins TRBV4-3 to TRBJ1-2; D may be TRBD1 (6 bases). The V end was cut by 3 bases, the J end by 2 bases, with 13 bases between. The CDR3 is made up of 15 amino acids. Germline lookup yields CDR1 LGHNA and CDR2 YSLEER. CDR3 region: CASSQKAGANYGYTF. The CDR3, as DNA: TGCGCCAGCAGCCAGAAAGCAGGGGCGAACTATGGCTACACCTTC.